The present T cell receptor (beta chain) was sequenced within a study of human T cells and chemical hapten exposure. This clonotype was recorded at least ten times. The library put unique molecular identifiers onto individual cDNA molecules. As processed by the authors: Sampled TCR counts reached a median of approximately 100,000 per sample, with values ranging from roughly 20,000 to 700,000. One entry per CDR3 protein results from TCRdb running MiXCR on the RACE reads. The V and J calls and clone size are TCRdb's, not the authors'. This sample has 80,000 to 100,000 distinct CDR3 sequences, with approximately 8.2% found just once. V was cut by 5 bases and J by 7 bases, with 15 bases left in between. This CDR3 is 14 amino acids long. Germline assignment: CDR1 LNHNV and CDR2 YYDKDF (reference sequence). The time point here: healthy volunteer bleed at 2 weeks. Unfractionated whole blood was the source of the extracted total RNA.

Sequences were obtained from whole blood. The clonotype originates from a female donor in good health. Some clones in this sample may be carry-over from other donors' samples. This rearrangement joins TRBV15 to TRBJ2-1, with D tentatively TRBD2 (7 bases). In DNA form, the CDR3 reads TGTGCCACCAGCTCCCGGGGAGGGGGAAATGAGCAGTTCTTC. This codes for CATSSRGGGNEQFF.